This T cell receptor (beta chain) stems from a study of CD4+ T cells in melanoma. Overall study results and limits: CD8+ T cell, macrophage and B cell function reportedly correlated with neoantigen-specific CD4+ T cells. Diverse differentiation states were reported for melanoma neoantigen-specific CD4+ T cells.

This table comes from immunoSEQ multiplex PCR, and its TCRdb copy is limited to in-frame clones, with some not included. The sample consists of 40,000 to 50,000 clones, nearly 90% of them appearing once. Germline V CDR1 and CDR2: SGDLS, YYNGEE. The CDR3 spans 15 residues. V lost 0 bases, J lost 1 base, and 8 bases lay in between. About this clone itself: Its antigen is not known.

The sequencing sample was made of peripheral blood. The origin of this receptor is a human donor with melanoma. The V and J genes are TRBV9 and TRBJ2-1; TRBD2 is a possible D gene (5 bases). The CDR3 loop reads CASSVVPGSYNEQFF. In nucleotides, the CDR3 is TGTGCCAGCAGCGTAGTCCCGGGATCCTACAATGAGCAGTTCTTC.